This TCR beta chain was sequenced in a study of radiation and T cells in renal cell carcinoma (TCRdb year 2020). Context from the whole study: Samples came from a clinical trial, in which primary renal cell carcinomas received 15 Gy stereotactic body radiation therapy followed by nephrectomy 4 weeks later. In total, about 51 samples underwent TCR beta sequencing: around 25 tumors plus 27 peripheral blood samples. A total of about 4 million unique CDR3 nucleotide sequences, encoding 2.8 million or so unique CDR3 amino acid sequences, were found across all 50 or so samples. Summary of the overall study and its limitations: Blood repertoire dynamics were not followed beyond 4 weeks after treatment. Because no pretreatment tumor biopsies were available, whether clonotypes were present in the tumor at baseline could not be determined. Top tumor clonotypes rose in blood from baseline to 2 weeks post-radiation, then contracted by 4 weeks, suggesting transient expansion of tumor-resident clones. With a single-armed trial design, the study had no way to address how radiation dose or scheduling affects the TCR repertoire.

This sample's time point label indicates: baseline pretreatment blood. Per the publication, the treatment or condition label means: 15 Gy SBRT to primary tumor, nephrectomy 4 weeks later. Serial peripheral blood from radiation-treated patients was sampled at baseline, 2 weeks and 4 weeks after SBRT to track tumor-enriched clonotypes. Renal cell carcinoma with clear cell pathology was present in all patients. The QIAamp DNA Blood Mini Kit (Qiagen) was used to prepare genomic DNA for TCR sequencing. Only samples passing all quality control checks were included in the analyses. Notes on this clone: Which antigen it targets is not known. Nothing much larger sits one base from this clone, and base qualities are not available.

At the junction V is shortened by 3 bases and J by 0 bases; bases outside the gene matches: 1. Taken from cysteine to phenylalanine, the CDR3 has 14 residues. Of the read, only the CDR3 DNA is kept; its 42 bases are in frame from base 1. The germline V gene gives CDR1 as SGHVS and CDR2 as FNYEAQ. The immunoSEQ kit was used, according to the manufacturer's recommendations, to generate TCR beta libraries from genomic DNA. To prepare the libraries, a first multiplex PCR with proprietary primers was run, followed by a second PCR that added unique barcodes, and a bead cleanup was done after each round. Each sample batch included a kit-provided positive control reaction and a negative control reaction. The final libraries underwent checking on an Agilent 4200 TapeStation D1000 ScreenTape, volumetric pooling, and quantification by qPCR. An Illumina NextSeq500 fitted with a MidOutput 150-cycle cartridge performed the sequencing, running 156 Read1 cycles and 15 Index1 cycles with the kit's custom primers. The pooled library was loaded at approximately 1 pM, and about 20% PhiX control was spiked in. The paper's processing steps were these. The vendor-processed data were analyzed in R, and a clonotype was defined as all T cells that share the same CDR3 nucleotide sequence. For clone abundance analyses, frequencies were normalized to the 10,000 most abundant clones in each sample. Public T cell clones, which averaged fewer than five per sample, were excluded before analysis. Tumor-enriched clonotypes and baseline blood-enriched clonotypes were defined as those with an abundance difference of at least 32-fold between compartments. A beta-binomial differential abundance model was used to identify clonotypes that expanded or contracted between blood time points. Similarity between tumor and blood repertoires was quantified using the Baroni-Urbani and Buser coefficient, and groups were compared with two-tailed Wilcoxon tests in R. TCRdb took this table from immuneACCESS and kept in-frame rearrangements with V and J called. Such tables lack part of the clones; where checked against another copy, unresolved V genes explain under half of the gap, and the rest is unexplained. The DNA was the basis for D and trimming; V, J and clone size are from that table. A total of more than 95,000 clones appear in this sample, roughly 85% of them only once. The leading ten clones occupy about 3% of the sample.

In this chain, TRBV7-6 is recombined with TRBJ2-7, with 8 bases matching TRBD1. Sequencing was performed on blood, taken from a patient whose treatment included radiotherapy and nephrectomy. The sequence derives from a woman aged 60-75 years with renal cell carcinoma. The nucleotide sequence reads TGTGCCAGCAGCTTTGGACAGGGCTCCTACGAGCAGTACTTC. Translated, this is CASSFGQGSYEQYF.